The entry below describes one T cell receptor (beta chain). Each diagnosis was grounded in clinical symptoms, serum thyroxine and TRAb, thyroid ultrasound, and orbital computed tomography. This sample is part of a study of T cells in Graves' hyperthyroidism and ophthalmopathy. This CDR3 spans 15 amino acids. Trimming pared 7 bases from V and 0 bases from J, leaving 13 bases between. CDR1 and CDR2 from the germline V gene are MNHNS and SASEGT. Amplified TCR beta CDR3 regions derived from RNA transcripts. HTBI primers drove first-round RT-PCR of the TCR CDR3. Via MiXCR, TCRdb re-called the multiplex PCR reads, giving one row per CDR3 protein. The sample holds about 360,000 distinct CDR3 sequences, about a fifth seen once.

The TCR originated in a woman aged 18-35 years with Graves' hyperthyroidism. This chain joins TRBV6-1 and TRBJ1-3; D is ambiguous. The specimen sequenced was blood. DNA for the CDR3: TGTGCCAGCACCCCCGGAGGCAGCTCTGGAAACACCATATATTTT. This encodes CASTPGGSSGNTIYF.